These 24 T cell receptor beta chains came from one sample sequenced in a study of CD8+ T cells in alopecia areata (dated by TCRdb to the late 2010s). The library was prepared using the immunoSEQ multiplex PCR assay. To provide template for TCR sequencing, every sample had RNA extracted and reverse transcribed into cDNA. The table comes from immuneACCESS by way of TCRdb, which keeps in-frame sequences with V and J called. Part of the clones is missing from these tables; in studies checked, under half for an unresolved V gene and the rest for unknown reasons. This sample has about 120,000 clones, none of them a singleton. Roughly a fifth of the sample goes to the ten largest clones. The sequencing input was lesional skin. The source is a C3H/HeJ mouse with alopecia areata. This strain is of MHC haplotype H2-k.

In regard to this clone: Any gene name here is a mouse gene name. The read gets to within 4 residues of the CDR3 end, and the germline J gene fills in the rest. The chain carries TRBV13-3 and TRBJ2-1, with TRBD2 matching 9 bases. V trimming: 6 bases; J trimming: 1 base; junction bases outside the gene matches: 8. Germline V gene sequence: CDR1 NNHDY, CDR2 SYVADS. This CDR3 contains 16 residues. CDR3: CASTLDWGPNYAEQFF. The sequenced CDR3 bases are TGTGCCAGCACCCTTGACTGGGGGCCCAACTATGCT.

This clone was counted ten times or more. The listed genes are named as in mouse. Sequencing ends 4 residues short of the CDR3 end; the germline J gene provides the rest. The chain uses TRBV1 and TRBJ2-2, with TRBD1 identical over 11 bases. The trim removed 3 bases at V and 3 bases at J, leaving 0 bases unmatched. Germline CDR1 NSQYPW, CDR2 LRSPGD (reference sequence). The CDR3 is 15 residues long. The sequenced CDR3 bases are TGCACCTGCAGTGCGGGACAGGGGGACACCGGG. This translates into CTCSAGQGDTG. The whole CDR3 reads CTCSAGQGDTGQLYF.

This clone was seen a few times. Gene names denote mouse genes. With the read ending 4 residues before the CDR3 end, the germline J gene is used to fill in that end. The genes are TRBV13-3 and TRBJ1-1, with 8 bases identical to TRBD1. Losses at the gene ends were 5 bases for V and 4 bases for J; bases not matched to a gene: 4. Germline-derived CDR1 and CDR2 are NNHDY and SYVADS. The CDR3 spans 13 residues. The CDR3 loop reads CASSRQGSTEVFF. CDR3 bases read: TGTGCCAGCAGCCGACAGGGGAGCACA.

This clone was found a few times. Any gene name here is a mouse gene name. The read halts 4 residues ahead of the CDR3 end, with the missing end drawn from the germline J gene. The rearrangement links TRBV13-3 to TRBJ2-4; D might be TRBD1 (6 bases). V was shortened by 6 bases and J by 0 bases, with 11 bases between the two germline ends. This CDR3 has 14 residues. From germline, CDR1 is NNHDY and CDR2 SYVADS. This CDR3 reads CASTGTSSQNTLYF. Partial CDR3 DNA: TGTGCCAGCACCGGGACATCTAGTCAAAAC.

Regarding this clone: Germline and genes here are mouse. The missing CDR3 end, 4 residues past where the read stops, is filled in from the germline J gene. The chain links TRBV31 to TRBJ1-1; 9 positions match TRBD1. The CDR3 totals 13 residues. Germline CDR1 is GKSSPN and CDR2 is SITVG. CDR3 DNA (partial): TGTGCCTGGAGCCCGGGACAGGGAGCA. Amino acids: CAWSPGQGA. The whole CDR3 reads CAWSPGQGAEVFF.

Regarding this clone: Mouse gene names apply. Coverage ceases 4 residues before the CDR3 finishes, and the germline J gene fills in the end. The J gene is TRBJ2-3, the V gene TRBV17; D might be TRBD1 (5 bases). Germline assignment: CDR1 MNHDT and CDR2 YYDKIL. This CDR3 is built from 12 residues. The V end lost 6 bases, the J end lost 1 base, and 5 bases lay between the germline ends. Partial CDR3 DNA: TGTGCTAGCAGCAGGGGTGCAGAA. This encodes CASSRGAE. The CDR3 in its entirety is CASSRGAETLYF.

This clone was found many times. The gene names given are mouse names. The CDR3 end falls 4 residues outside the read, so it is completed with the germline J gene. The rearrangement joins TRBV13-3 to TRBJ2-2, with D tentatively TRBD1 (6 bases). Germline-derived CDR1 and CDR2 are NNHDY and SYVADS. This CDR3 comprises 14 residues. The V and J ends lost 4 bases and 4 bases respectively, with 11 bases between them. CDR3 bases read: TGTGCCAGCAGTCCCCAGGGGACCACCGGG. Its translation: CASSPQGTTG. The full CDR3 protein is CASSPQGTTGQLYF.

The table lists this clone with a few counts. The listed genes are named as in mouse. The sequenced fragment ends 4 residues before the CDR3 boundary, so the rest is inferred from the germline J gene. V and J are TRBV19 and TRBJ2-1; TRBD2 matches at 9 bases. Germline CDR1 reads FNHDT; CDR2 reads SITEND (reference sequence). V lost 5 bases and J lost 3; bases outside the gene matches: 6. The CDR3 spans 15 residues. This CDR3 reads CASSPPDWGYAEQFF. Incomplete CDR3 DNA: TGTGCCAGCAGCCCCCCGGACTGGGGCTATGCT. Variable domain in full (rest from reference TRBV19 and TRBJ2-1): GGIITQTPKFLIGQEGQKLTLKCQQNFNHDTMYWYRQDSGKGLRLIYYSITENDLQKGDLSEGYDASREKKSSFSLTVTSAQKNEMAVFLCASSPPDWGYAEQFFGPGTRLTVL.

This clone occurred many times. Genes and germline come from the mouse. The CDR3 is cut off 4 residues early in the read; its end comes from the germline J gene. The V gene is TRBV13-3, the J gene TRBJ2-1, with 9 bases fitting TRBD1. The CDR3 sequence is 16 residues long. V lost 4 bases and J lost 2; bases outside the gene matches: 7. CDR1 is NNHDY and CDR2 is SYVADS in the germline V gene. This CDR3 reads CASSPGTGKDYAEQFF. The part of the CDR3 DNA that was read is TGTGCCAGCAGTCCCGGGACAGGGAAGGACTATGCT.

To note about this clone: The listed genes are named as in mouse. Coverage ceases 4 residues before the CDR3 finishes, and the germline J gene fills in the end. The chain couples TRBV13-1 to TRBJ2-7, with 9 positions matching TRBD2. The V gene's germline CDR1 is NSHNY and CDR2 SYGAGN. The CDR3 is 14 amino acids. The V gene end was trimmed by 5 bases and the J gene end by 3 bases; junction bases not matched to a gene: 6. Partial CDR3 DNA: TGTGCCAGCAGCCTTGACTGGGGGTTCTAT. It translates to CASSLDWGFY. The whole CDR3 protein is CASSLDWGFYEQYF.

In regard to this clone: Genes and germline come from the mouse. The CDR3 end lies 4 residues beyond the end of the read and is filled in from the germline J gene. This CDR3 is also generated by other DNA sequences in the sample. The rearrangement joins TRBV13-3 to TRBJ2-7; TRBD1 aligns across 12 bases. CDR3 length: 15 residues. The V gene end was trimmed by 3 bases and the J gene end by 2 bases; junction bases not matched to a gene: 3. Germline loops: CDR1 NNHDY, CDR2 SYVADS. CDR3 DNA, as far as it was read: TGTGCCAGCAGTGGGGGGACAGGGGGCACCTAT. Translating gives CASSGGTGGTY. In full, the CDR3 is CASSGGTGGTYEQYF.

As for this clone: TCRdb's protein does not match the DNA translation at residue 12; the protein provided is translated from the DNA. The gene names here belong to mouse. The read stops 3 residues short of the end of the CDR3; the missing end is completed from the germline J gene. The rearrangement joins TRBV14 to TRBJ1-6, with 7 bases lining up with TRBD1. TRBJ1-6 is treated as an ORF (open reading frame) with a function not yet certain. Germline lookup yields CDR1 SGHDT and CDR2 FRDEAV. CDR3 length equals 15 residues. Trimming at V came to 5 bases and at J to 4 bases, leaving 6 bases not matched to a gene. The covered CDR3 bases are TGTGCCAGCAGACCCGGGACAGATTATAATTCGCCC. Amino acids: CASRPGTDYNSP. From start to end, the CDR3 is CASRPGTDYNSPLYF.

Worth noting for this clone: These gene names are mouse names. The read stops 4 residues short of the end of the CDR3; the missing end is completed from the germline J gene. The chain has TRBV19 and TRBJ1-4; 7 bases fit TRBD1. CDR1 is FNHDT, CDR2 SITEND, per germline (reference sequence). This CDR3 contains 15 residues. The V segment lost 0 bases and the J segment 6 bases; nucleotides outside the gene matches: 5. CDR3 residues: CASSIVQGKDERLFF. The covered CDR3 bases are TGTGCCAGCAGTATAGTACAGGGGAAGGACGAA.

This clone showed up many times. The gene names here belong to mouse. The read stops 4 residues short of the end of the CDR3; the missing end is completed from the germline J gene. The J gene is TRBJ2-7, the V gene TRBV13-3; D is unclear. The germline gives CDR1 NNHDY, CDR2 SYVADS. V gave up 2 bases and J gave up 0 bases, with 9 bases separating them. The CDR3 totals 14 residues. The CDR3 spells CASSERHLSYEQYF. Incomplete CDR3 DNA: TGTGCCAGCAGTGAGAGACATCTCTCCTAT.

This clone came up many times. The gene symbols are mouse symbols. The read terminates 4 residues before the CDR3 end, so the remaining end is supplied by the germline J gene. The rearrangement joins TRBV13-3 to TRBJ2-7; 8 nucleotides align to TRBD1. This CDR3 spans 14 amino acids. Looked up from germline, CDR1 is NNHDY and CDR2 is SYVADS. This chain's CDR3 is CASSLTGEVYEQYF. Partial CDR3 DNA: TGTGCCAGCAGTCTGACAGGGGAGGTGTAT.

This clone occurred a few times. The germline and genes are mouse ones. The CDR3 bases that were read are TGTGCCAGCAAAGGACACAACGAA. This encodes CASKGHNE. The entire CDR3 is CASKGHNERLFF. The J gene is TRBJ1-4, the V gene TRBV13-3; D is possibly TRBD1 (5 bases). The read comes to an end 4 residues before the CDR3 does, leaving the germline J gene to fill in the end. Germline CDR1 reads NNHDY; CDR2 reads SYVADS. The CDR3 is made up of 12 amino acids. V dropped 6 bases and J dropped 4 bases, with 7 bases sitting between them. The full variable domain, completed using reference TRBV13-3 and TRBJ1-4, is EAAVTQSPRSKVAVTGGKVTLSCHQTNNHDYMYWYRQDTGHGLRLIHYSYVADSTEKGDIPDGYKASRPSQENFSLILELASLSQTAVYFCASKGHNERLFFGHGTKLSVL.

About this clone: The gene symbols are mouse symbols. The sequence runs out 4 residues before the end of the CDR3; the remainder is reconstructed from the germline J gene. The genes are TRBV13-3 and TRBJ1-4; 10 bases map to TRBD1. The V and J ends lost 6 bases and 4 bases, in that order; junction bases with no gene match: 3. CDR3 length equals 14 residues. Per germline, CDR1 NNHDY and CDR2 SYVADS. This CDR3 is CASKDRGSNERLFF. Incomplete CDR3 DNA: TGTGCCAGCAAGGACAGGGGGAGCAACGAA.

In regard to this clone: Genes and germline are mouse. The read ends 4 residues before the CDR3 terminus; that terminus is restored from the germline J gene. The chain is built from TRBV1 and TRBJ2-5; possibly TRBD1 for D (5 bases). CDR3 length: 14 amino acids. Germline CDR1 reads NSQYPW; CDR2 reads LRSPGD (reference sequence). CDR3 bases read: TGCACCTGCAGTGCAGAGGCAGGGTTGGAC. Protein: CTCSAEAGLD. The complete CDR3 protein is CTCSAEAGLDTQYF.

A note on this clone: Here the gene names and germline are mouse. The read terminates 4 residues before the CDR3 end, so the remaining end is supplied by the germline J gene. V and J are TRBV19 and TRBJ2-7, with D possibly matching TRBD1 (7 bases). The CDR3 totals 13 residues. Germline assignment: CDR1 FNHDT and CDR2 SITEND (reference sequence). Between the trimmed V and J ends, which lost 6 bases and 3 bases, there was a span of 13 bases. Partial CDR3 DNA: TGTGCCAGCACTGGGGACAGCCTCTAT. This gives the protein CASTGDSLY. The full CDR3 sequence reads CASTGDSLYEQYF.

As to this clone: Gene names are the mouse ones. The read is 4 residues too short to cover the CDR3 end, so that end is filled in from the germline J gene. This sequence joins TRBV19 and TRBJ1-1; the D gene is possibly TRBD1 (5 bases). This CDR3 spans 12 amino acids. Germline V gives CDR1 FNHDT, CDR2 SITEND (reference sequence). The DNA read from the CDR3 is TGTGCCAGCAGTATAGCTACAGGA. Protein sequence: CASSIATG. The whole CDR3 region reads CASSIATGEVFF. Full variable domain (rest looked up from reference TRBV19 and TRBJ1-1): GGIITQTPKFLIGQEGQKLTLKCQQNFNHDTMYWYRQDSGKGLRLIYYSITENDLQKGDLSEGYDASREKKSSFSLTVTSAQKNEMAVFLCASSIATGEVFFGKGTRLTVV.

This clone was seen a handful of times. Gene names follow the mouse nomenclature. CDR3 sequence: CASSLGTGGAETLYF. The CDR3 bases that were read are TGTGCAAGCAGCTTGGGGACTGGGGGTGCAGAA. This rearrangement joins TRBV16 to TRBJ2-3; TRBD2 agrees at 10 bases. The CDR3 end is not reached by the read, which stops 4 residues before it; the germline J gene fills it in. The CDR3 has 15 amino acids. V lost 3 bases, J lost 1 base, and 1 base stayed unmatched. In germline, CDR1 is SGHSA, CDR2 FRNQAP.

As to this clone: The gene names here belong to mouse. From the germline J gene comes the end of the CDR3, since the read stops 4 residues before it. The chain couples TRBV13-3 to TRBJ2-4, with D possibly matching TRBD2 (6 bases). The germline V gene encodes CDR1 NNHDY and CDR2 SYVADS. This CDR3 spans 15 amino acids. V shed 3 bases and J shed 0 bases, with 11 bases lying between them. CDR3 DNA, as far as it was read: TGTGCCAGCAGTGGGGGGACTTCTAGTCAAAAC. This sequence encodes CASSGGTSSQN. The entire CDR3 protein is CASSGGTSSQNTLYF.

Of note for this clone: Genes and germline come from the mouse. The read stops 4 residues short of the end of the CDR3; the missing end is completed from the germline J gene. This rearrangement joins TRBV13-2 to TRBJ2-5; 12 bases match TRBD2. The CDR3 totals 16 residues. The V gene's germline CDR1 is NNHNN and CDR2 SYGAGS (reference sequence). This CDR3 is CASGGSTGGARDTQYF. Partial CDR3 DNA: TGTGCCAGCGGTGGATCGACTGGGGGGGCGCGGGAC.

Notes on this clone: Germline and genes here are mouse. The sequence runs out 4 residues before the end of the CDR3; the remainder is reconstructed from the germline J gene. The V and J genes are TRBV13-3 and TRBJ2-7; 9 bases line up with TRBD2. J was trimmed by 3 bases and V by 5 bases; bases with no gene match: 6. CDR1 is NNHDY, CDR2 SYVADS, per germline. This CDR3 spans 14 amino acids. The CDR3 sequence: CASRPPGLGYEQYF. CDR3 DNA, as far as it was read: TGTGCCAGCAGACCCCCGGGACTGGGCTAT.